This passage covers 23 T cell receptor beta chains from one sample sequenced in a study of blood T cell repertoires in COVID-19. Clones were sequenced by immunoSEQ multiplex PCR, and TCRdb holds only the in-frame ones, with some missing. The sample has over 250,000 clones; more than 75% are singletons. Specimen: PBMCs or T cells enriched from blood (not recorded which). The receptors come from a man aged 55 to 70 who had recovered from COVID-19.

The chain's CDR3 is CASIPGQGLPGANVLTF. CDR3 DNA sequence: TGTGCCAGCATACCGGGACAGGGACTCCCTGGGGCCAACGTCCTGACTTTC. The V and J genes are TRBV28 and TRBJ2-6, with 9 bases identical to TRBD1. Germline CDR1 MDHEN, CDR2 SYDVKM. There are 17 residues in the CDR3. The V segment lost 7 bases and the J segment 2 bases; nucleotides outside the gene matches: 9.

This clone has only a few counts. This chain's CDR3 is CASSFRSSRTGELFF. CDR3 bases: TGTGCCAGCAGCTTTCGTAGCAGCCGCACCGGGGAGCTGTTTTTT. The chain recombines TRBV5-4 with TRBJ2-2; D is uncertain. Germline V gene sequence: CDR1 SGHNT, CDR2 YYREEE (reference sequence). V was pared by 2 bases and J by 4 bases, with 12 bases between. This CDR3 comprises 15 residues.

This chain links TRBV12-3 or TRBV12-4 with TRBJ1-2; the D gene is possibly TRBD1 (6 bases). Deletions cut 7 bases from V and 8 bases from J, with 14 bases between. This CDR3 has 12 amino acids. DNA of the CDR3: TGTGCCAGCACCGAGACAGGATGGGGCTACACCTTC. Translated, it gives CASTETGWGYTF.

The V and J genes are TRBV7-9 and TRBJ2-1; D is ambiguous. CDR1 SEHNR and CDR2 FQNEAQ come from the germline V gene (reference sequence). The V end was cut by 2 bases, the J end by 9 bases, with 5 bases between. This CDR3 contains 11 residues. The CDR3 bases are TGTGCCAGCAGCTTATTCAGTGAGCAGTTCTTC. Translation: CASSLFSEQFF.

V gene TRBV11-3 combines with J gene TRBJ2-1; D is uncertain. Between the trimmed V and J ends, which lost 5 bases and 3 bases, there was a span of 8 bases. The CDR3 covers 13 residues. Per the germline V gene, CDR1 is SGHNT and CDR2 is YENEEA. The CDR3 loop is CASSPPSYNEQFF. CDR3 nucleotides: TGTGCCAGCAGCCCACCGAGCTACAATGAGCAGTTCTTC.

CDR3 sequence: CASILSGHPYEQYF. CDR3 bases: TGTGCCAGCATACTCTCGGGACACCCCTACGAGCAGTACTTC. V is TRBV5-6 and J is TRBJ2-7, with a weak D call TRBD1 (6 bases). The V end lost 6 bases, the J end lost 2 bases, and 15 bases lay between the germline ends. The length of the CDR3 is 14 residues. Germline V gene sequence: CDR1 SGHDT, CDR2 YYEEEE.

The gene calls are TRBV3-1 (or the pseudogene TRBV3-2) and TRBJ1-2; no clear D. The length of the CDR3 is 15 residues. V lost 1 base and J lost 1, with 10 bases in between. CDR1 LGHDT and CDR2 YNNKEL come from the germline V gene (reference sequence). This CDR3 reads CASSQVREINYGYTF. The CDR3 bases are TGTGCCAGCAGCCAAGTACGAGAGATTAACTATGGCTACACCTTC.

This clone was observed once. The gene calls are TRBV19 and TRBJ1-2, with 11 bases fitting TRBD1. Germline CDR1 and CDR2: LNHDA and SQIVND (reference sequence). V lost 7 bases, J lost 7 bases, and 8 bases stayed unmatched. CDR3 size: 14 residues. The chain's CDR3 is CASIGTGGGGGYTF. The CDR3 region has the DNA TGTGCCAGTATAGGGACAGGGGGAGGCGGTGGCTACACCTTC.

In this sample, this clone turned up once. The chain has TRBV29-1 and TRBJ2-3, with 7 bases identical to TRBD1. This CDR3 has 13 residues. The ends lost 4 bases at V and 6 bases at J; junction bases unmatched: 7. Germline values: CDR1 SQVTM, CDR2 ANQGSEA. CDR3 coding DNA: TGCAGCGTTGGAGGCAGGGGGTACGATACGCAGTATTTT. Translated, it gives CSVGGRGYDTQYF.

In DNA, the CDR3 is TGTGCCAGCAGCGAGCGGGACAAATATAACTATGGCTACACCTTC. Protein: CASSERDKYNYGYTF. J is TRBJ1-2 and V is TRBV9, with D possibly being TRBD1 (6 bases). Trimming removed 3 bases from V and 1 base from J, with 13 bases in between. This CDR3 has 15 amino acids. Germline loops: CDR1 SGDLS, CDR2 YYNGEE.

The chain is built from TRBV5-1 and TRBJ2-3; 7 bases are shared with TRBD1. V gave up 0 bases and J gave up 5 bases; unmatched junction bases: 3. The V gene's germline CDR1 is SGHRS and CDR2 YFSETQ. The CDR3 consists of 14 residues. CDR3 residues: CASSLGQGGDTQYF. The DNA of the CDR3 is TGCGCCAGCAGCTTGGGACAGGGTGGAGATACGCAGTATTTT.

The CDR3 loop is CASSRLGQGAYEQYF. The CDR3 DNA is TGTGCCAGCAGCCGCTTGGGACAGGGAGCCTACGAGCAGTACTTC. V is TRBV3-1 (or the pseudogene TRBV3-2) and J is TRBJ2-7, with 9 positions matching TRBD1. Germline lookup yields CDR1 LGHDT and CDR2 YNNKEL (reference sequence). V was clipped by 4 bases and J by 2 bases; unmatched bases: 6. This CDR3 has 15 residues.

The J gene is TRBJ2-3, the V gene TRBV6-2 or TRBV6-3, with D tentatively TRBD2 (5 bases). V shed 2 bases and J shed 2 bases, with 11 bases lying between them. This CDR3 contains 15 residues. The germline CDR1 and CDR2 sequences are MNHEY and SVGEGT. The CDR3 sequence is CASSYRSGITDTQYF. The DNA of the CDR3 is TGTGCCAGCAGTTACCGATCGGGGATCACAGATACGCAGTATTTT.

The chain carries TRBV5-1 and TRBJ2-6, with no clear D. V lost 4 bases and J 6 bases, leaving 14 bases between the germline ends. Germline lookup yields CDR1 SGHRS and CDR2 YFSETQ. The CDR3 has 15 residues. CDR3 sequence: CASSQEGRSANVLTF. The CDR3 DNA reads TGCGCCAGCAGCCAGGAAGGAAGGTCGGCCAACGTCCTGACTTTC.

The chain has TRBV27 and TRBJ2-1; D is possibly TRBD2 (5 bases). V gave up 4 bases and J gave up 4 bases, with 8 bases separating them. Per germline, CDR1 MNHEY and CDR2 SMNVEV (reference sequence). The CDR3 is 13 residues long. CDR3 nucleotides: TGTGCCAGCAGTTACACTAGATACAATGAGCAGTTCTTC. This codes for CASSYTRYNEQFF.

The CDR3, as DNA: TGTGCCAGCAGCCATCTAGGCCGCCACGAGCAGTACTTC. Its translation is CASSHLGRHEQYF. J is TRBJ2-7 and V is TRBV14, with D unresolved. The CDR3 is 13 residues long. Germline CDR1 SGHDN, CDR2 FVKESK. Trimming took 3 bases from V and 5 from J, leaving 11 bases between them.

The genes are TRBV9 and TRBJ1-6; 12 nucleotides align to TRBD1. Unmatched junction bases numbered 3, after V lost 3 bases and J lost 8 bases. Germline-derived CDR1 and CDR2 are SGDLS and YYNGEE. The CDR3 loop spans 15 amino acids. CDR3 in amino acids: CASSEGTGGDSPLHF. The CDR3 bases are TGTGCCAGCAGCGAGGGGACAGGGGGCGATTCACCCCTCCACTTT. The full variable domain, in which reference TRBV9 and TRBJ1-6 provide the parts outside the CDR3, is DSGVTQTPKHLITATGQRVTLRCSPRSGDLSVYWYQQSLDQGLQFLIQYYNGEERAKGNILERFSAQQFPDLHSELNLSSLELGDSALYFCASSEGTGGDSPLHFGNGTRLTVT.

The chain carries TRBV9 and TRBJ2-5; 8 bases are shared with TRBD2. Trimming took 3 bases from V and 2 from J; bases not matched to a gene: 6. Germline CDR1 SGDLS, CDR2 YYNGEE. This CDR3 has 15 amino acids. The CDR3 here is CASSGSGTSQETQYF. CDR3 DNA sequence: TGTGCCAGCAGCGGAAGTGGGACTAGTCAAGAGACCCAGTACTTC.

The chain employs TRBV27 and TRBJ2-1; 9 nucleotides line up with TRBD2. Germline V CDR1 and CDR2: MNHEY, SMNVEV (reference sequence). J gave up 8 bases and V 2 bases, and 7 bases lay outside the gene matches. The CDR3 covers 15 residues. The CDR3 nucleotides read TGTGCCAGCAGTTTAGGCGGTAGCGGGGGCTATGAGCAGTTCTTC. Translating gives CASSLGGSGGYEQFF.

The V and J genes are TRBV12-5 and TRBJ2-7; TRBD2 matches at 8 bases. The CDR3 loop spans 14 amino acids. Germline loops: CDR1 LGHNT, CDR2 FRNRAP. V trimming: 7 bases; J trimming: 2 bases; junction bases outside the gene matches: 7. CDR3 DNA: TGTGCTAGTGACAACGGGGGGGATCCCTACGAGCAGTACTTC. Translation: CASDNGGDPYEQYF. Based on the CDR3 plus reference TRBV12-5 and TRBJ2-7, the full variable domain is DARVTQTPRHKVTEMGQEVTMRCQPILGHNTVFWYRQTMMQGLELLAYFRNRAPLDDSGMPKDRFSAEMPDATLATLKIQPSEPRDSAVYFCASDNGGDPYEQYFGPGTRLTVT.

The chain employs TRBV27 and TRBJ1-6, with TRBD1 identical over 8 bases. V shed 6 bases, J shed 6 bases, and the junction held 1 base outside the gene matches. The CDR3 spans 13 residues. CDR1 is MNHEY, CDR2 SMNVEV, per germline (reference sequence). The CDR3 sequence is CASRQGGNSPLHF. DNA for the CDR3: TGTGCCAGCAGACAGGGGGGTAATTCACCCCTCCACTTT.

The rearrangement joins TRBV7-9 to TRBJ1-5; 9 nucleotides agree with TRBD1. Trimming took 5 bases from V and 1 from J; bases not matched to a gene: 12. CDR3 length: 18 amino acids. The germline V gene encodes CDR1 SEHNR and CDR2 FQNEAQ (reference sequence). The CDR3 loop is CASSTGTGLLGSNQPQHF. CDR3 DNA: TGTGCCAGCAGCACCGGGACAGGGCTACTTGGGAGCAATCAGCCCCAGCATTTT.

This clone is a singleton in its sample. The chain combines TRBV7-2 with TRBJ2-2, with D tentatively TRBD2 (5 bases). The CDR3 extends over 13 amino acids. Deletions cut 5 bases from V and 6 bases from J, with 10 bases between. Per germline, CDR1 SGHTA and CDR2 FQGNSA. CDR3 DNA: TGTGCCAGCAGCCTCACCGGGGCCGGGGAGCTGTTTTTT. Translation: CASSLTGAGELFF.